What follows is one T cell receptor beta chain and its context. The authors' processing: Nucleated cell counts were estimated from reference gene primer amplification. Generated by immunoSEQ multiplex PCR, the TCRdb table keeps only in-frame clones and is missing some. V, J and clone size reflect that table, while D and trimming were determined from the DNA. This table has under 150,000 clones, about 91% appearing once. This CDR3 region has 17 residues. V lost 1 base and J lost 4; bases outside the gene matches: 9. Germline CDR1 and CDR2: SGHNT and YYREEE (reference sequence). The data belong to a study of blood T cell repertoires in COVID-19. Study-level background: Both acute and convalescent COVID-19 samples were obtained from the United States, Italy and Spain. The analysed material was cDNA or gDNA that came from T cells, B-cell-depleted T cells, or PBMCs.

The sequence was collected from a human donor in a cohort sampled during active COVID-19. The sequenced material came from peripheral blood. The chain uses TRBV5-4 and TRBJ2-5; 11 nucleotides align to TRBD2. Here the CDR3 DNA reads TGTGCCAGCAGCTTGTACCCCTTAGCGGGGGGGCGAGAGACCCAGTACTTC. It is translated as CASSLYPLAGGRETQYF.